Listed below are T cell receptor beta chains from one sample, sequenced in a study of control samples from healthy donors and cancer patients. Libraries were prepared by immunoSEQ multiplex PCR; TCRdb keeps only in-frame clonotypes and omits some of them. Of more than 150,000 clones listed, over 85% are singletons. Sample: blood. The receptor set was obtained from a man between 18 and 29 years old in good health. Each CDR3 is given with its conserved first and last residue.

j_call v_call cdr3_aa
TRBJ1-6 TRBV3-1/TRBV3-2 CASSPSLHPSSYNSPLHF
TRBJ2-1 TRBV12-5 CASGLIRDGRSSYNEQFF
TRBJ1-1 TRBV6-6 CASSYQIGEAFF
TRBJ2-1 TRBV5-1 CASSFGAQGAYNEQFF
TRBJ1-5 TRBV11-3 CASTDLDRENQPQHF
TRBJ2-7 TRBV27 CASSARTGPDEQYF
TRBJ1-6 TRBV5-1 CASSSTGLDNSPLHF
TRBJ1-5 TRBV30 CAWSVTSNQPQHF
TRBJ2-2 TRBV3-1/TRBV3-2 CASSRKLAAEGGELFF
TRBJ1-2 TRBV6-5 CASSYSIGRNYGYTF
TRBJ1-6 TRBV18 CASSPTGGDSPLHF
TRBJ2-7 TRBV6-5 CASSSGQGAREQYF
TRBJ2-5 TRBV10-1 CASSESSGLSHF
TRBJ1-2 TRBV12-1 CASSYWTGFNYGYTF
TRBJ1-6 TRBV7-9 CASSLGTGGAAPLHF
TRBJ1-5 TRBV4-1 CASSQDPGGNQPQHF
TRBJ1-2 TRBV7-9 CASSLEAGRLYYGYTF
TRBJ1-5 TRBV2 CASLRDVAVLPQHF
TRBJ1-2 TRBV9 CASSVVGTNYGYTF
TRBJ2-7 TRBV5-6 CASSYQQGGEQYF
TRBJ1-2 TRBV2 CASSVRPGGADGYTF
TRBJ1-5 TRBV5-1 CASSLGGIGNQPQHF
TRBJ1-1 TRBV5-4 CASSRDRGGIAEAFF
TRBJ1-4 TRBV12-3/TRBV12-4 CASSLREKLFF
TRBJ2-1 TRBV30 CAWSLLAYNEQFF
TRBJ2-3 TRBV3-1/TRBV3-2 CASSQGSFTDTQYF
TRBJ2-3 TRBV3-1/TRBV3-2 CASTEKISTDTQYF
TRBJ2-7 TRBV28 CASSSPGQGYF
TRBJ2-2 TRBV6-5 CASSYLPGVGTGELFF
TRBJ2-3 TRBV7-9 CASSTSTDTQYF
TRBJ1-1 TRBV6-5 CASSYSGLMNTEAFF
TRBJ2-3 TRBV5-4 CASKSGDRTDTQYF
TRBJ1-1 TRBV5-1 CASSSQTSNTEAFF
TRBJ2-2 TRBV19 CASSMSAGGQGTGELFF
TRBJ1-3 TRBV9 CASSGSSGNTIYF
TRBJ2-2 TRBV25-1 CASREGNTGELFF
TRBJ1-4 TRBV4-1 CASSQAGLREEKLFF
TRBJ1-1 TRBV5-1 CASSPGGGPNTEAFF
TRBJ1-6 TRBV5-6 CASSLDPDSPLHF
TRBJ1-4 TRBV6-5 CASSSREGNEKLFF
TRBJ1-5 TRBV28 CASSSGQGGQPQHF
TRBJ2-5 TRBV4-2 CASSQEPLETQYF
TRBJ2-3 TRBV6-1 CASSERLAGGPVATQYF
TRBJ2-7 TRBV4-1 CASSQTSGTSYEQYF
TRBJ1-2 TRBV18 CASSPPGQGTNYGYTF
TRBJ1-1 TRBV19 CASTDSLMNTEAFF
TRBJ1-1 TRBV24-1 CATSDATGMRRKNTEAFF
TRBJ1-5 TRBV7-2 CASSLESYQPQHF
TRBJ1-5 TRBV5-1 CASRGNLFEPQHF
TRBJ2-5 TRBV6-5 CASSPTTSWETQYF
TRBJ2-1 TRBV7-2 CASSNSGGAYNEQFF
TRBJ1-2 TRBV19 CASTWGQGNYGYTF
TRBJ1-1 TRBV5-1 CASYPGTGNTEAFF
TRBJ1-4 TRBV5-1 CASSLSRGNEKLFF